One sample yielded the 12 T cell receptor beta chains listed below, sequenced in a study of T cell repertoires in cytomegalovirus infection. TCRdb ran MiXCR on the reads and lists one entry per CDR3 protein. Among about 300,000 distinct CDR3 sequences listed, around 10% were seen once. The sample was PBMCs. The source is a human donor in good health (CMV status not recorded). Some clones in this sample may be carry-over from other donors' samples.

The chain combines TRBV5-1 with TRBJ1-1, with D perhaps matching TRBD1 (6 bases). Per germline, CDR1 SGHRS and CDR2 YFSETQ. V was pared by 3 bases and J by 4 bases, with 19 bases between. The CDR3 length is 16 residues. The CDR3 spells CASSSLAGARSTEAFF. The CDR3 bases are TGCGCCAGCAGCTCCCTTGCGGGGGCGAGGAGCACTGAAGCTTTCTTT.

Concerning this clonotype: A much larger clone lies one base from this, so it may be a read error. This chain connects TRBV24-1 to TRBJ2-1, with D tentatively TRBD1 or TRBD2 (7 bases each). The tail of the sequence fits TRBJ2-7 better, so the J call may be wrong. The CDR3 sequence is 14 residues long. CDR1 is KGHDR and CDR2 is SFDVKD in the germline V gene. CDR3: CATTRGGQNNEQYF. DNA for the CDR3: TGTGCCACTACCCGCGGGGGACAGAACAATGAGCAGTACTTC.

The sample holds many counts of this clonotype. The chain couples TRBV28 to TRBJ2-1, with 8 bases identical to TRBD1. In germline, CDR1 is MDHEN, CDR2 SYDVKM. Unmatched junction bases numbered 9, after V lost 7 bases and J lost 7 bases. This CDR3 has 14 amino acids. The CDR3 DNA follows: TGTGCCAGCACCAAAGGGACAGGTAGTAATGAGCAGTTCTTC. Amino acid sequence: CASTKGTGSNEQFF.

This clonotype occurred many times. V and J are TRBV7-8 and TRBJ1-2; D remains unclear. Trimming removed 1 base from V and 2 bases from J, with 8 bases in between. Looked up from germline, CDR1 is SGHVS and CDR2 is FQNEAQ. The CDR3 is 14 amino acids. Written as DNA, the CDR3 is TGTGCCAGCAGCTTAGACTCGGCGAACTATGGCTACACCTTC. It codes for CASSLDSANYGYTF.

This clonotype has at least ten counts. The chain combines TRBV20-1 with TRBJ2-7; no clear D gene. From germline, CDR1 is DFQATT and CDR2 SNEGSKA (reference sequence). V lost 6 bases, J lost 0 bases, and 15 bases lay in between. The CDR3 extends over 14 amino acids. This CDR3 reads CSAPQDQSSYEQYF. The CDR3 region has the DNA TGCAGTGCCCCCCAGGACCAGAGCTCCTACGAGCAGTACTTC.

This clonotype was detected many times. This chain uses TRBV12-3 or TRBV12-4 with TRBJ2-5; 9 bases are a match to TRBD1. The CDR3 is made up of 16 amino acids. V shed 6 bases and J 4 bases; nucleotides not matched to a gene: 12. The CDR3 loop reads CASRARQGVGGETQYF. Written as DNA, the CDR3 is TGTGCCAGCAGAGCTAGACAGGGGGTAGGTGGAGAGACCCAGTACTTC.

This clonotype was recorded at least ten times. In nucleotides, the CDR3 is TGTGCCAGCAGCTTGGGGGGGGTGAACACTGAAGCTTTCTTT. This codes for CASSLGGVNTEAFF. This chain links TRBV7-2 with TRBJ1-1, with D perhaps matching TRBD1 (5 bases). This CDR3 has 14 residues. Germline CDR1 is SGHTA and CDR2 is FQGNSA. V shed 3 bases and J shed 0 bases, with 8 bases lying between them.

The V and J genes are TRBV19 and TRBJ2-1; possibly TRBD1 or TRBD2 for D (6 bases each). V gave up 10 bases and J gave up 4 bases, with 20 bases separating them. Germline loops: CDR1 LNHDA, CDR2 SQIVND (reference sequence). The CDR3 is made up of 15 amino acids. This CDR3 is CATRPPGALYNEQFF. CDR3 in DNA: TGTGCCACTCGCCCCCCGGGGGCACTGTACAATGAGCAGTTCTTC.

The chain links TRBV20-1 to TRBJ2-2; D is unclear. V lost 0 bases and J lost 3, with 2 bases in between. This CDR3 region has 12 residues. CDR1 and CDR2 (germline): DFQATT, SNEGSKA (reference sequence). CDR3 protein: CSARDHTGELFF. For the CDR3, the DNA is TGCAGTGCTAGAGATCACACCGGGGAGCTGTTTTTT.

Ten or more counts support this clonotype. The J gene is TRBJ1-4, the V gene TRBV15, with 8 positions matching TRBD1. The V and J ends lost 5 bases and 7 bases, in that order; junction bases with no gene match: 9. The CDR3 is 15 residues long. Germline CDR1 and CDR2: LNHNV and YYDKDF (reference sequence). DNA for the CDR3: TGTGCCACCAGCGTCCCAGGGGGCATGATTGAAAAACTGTTTTTT. Protein sequence: CATSVPGGMIEKLFF.

In this sample, this clonotype turned up many times. Its ends do not fully match the called genes, so a read error is possible. The chain couples TRBV6-2 or TRBV6-3 to TRBJ1-1; a possible D gene is TRBD1 (5 bases). Germline CDR1 MNHEY, CDR2 SVGEGT. The CDR3 covers 15 residues. DNA for the CDR3: TGTGCCAGCAGTGCCGCCGGAATATTAGGGGTCGCCGCCCTCTTT. Amino acid sequence: CASSAAGILGVAALF.

Ten or more counts support this clonotype. The V call is TRBV7-9, the J call TRBJ2-1; D is perhaps TRBD1 (6 bases). V lost 3 bases, J lost 5 bases, and 14 bases lay in between. The CDR3 extends over 15 amino acids. The germline gives CDR1 SEHNR, CDR2 FQNEAQ (reference sequence). CDR3 residues: CASSFPARGDNEQFF. The CDR3 nucleotides read TGTGCCAGCAGCTTCCCCGCCAGGGGAGACAATGAGCAGTTCTTC. The variable domain in full, with the rest retrieved from reference TRBV7-9 and TRBJ2-1, is DTGVSQNPRHKITKRGQNVTFRCDPISEHNRLYWYRQTLGQGPEFLTYFQNEAQLEKSRLLSDRFSAERPKGSFSTLEIQRTEQGDSAMYLCASSFPARGDNEQFFGPGTRLTVL.